Shown below are 27 T cell receptor beta chains from a single sample sequenced in a study of T-cell reconstitution after alpha-beta-depleted transplantation in children. A TCRbeta library incorporating unique molecular identifiers was prepared. TCRdb recomputed calls from the PCR reads with MiXCR, one row per CDR3 protein. The table lists approximately 170,000 distinct CDR3 sequences, roughly 11% of them singletons. Sequencing used PBMCs, obtained before TCRalphabeta/CD19-depleted stem cell transplant. These receptors all stem from a boy between 2 and 10 years old with acute myeloid leukemia, due to receive a stem cell transplant.

The table lists this clonotype with many counts. The CDR3 region has the DNA TGTGCCAGCAGTTTGGGGGGCCTGGGGAGCACTGAAGCTTTCTTT. Translating it yields CASSLGGLGSTEAFF. This chain joins TRBV27 and TRBJ1-1, with D possibly TRBD1 on 6 matching bases. Germline assignment: CDR1 MNHEY and CDR2 SMNVEV (reference sequence). The CDR3 totals 15 residues. The V end was cut by 3 bases, the J end by 4 bases, with 15 bases between.

J is TRBJ2-1 and V is TRBV7-3; perhaps TRBD2 as D (5 bases). The CDR3 runs 13 residues. V lost 4 bases and J 4 bases, leaving 8 bases between the germline ends. From germline, CDR1 is SGHTA and CDR2 FQGTGA. The CDR3 sequence is CASSSGEYNEQFF. DNA for the CDR3: TGTGCCAGCAGCTCCGGGGAATACAATGAGCAGTTCTTC. Combining the CDR3 with reference TRBV7-3 and TRBJ2-1 gives the whole variable domain GAGVSQTPSNKVTEKGKYVELRCDPISGHTALYWYRQSLGQGPEFLIYFQGTGAADDSGLPNDRFFAVRPEGSVSTLKIQRTERGDSAVYLCASSSGEYNEQFFGPGTRLTVL.

The table lists this clonotype with many counts. V gene TRBV3-1 combines with J gene TRBJ1-2, with D hard to call. CDR1 is LGHDT, CDR2 YNNKEL, per germline (reference sequence). The CDR3 has 14 amino acids. Trimming removed 4 bases from V and 2 bases from J, with 11 bases in between. The CDR3 DNA is TGTGCCAGCAGCCGAAGCCGGGTCAACTATGGCTACACCTTC. This codes for CASSRSRVNYGYTF. Complete variable domain (other parts from reference TRBV3-1 and TRBJ1-2): DTAVSQTPKYLVTQMGNDKSIKCEQNLGHDTMYWYKQDSKKFLKIMFSYNNKELIINETVPNRFSPKSPDKAHLNLHINSLELGDSAVYFCASSRSRVNYGYTFGSGTRLTVV.

This clonotype was recorded at least ten times. This chain links TRBV7-6 with TRBJ2-7; D is uncertain. Trimming shortened V by 0 bases and J by 5 bases, and 8 bases separated the two germline ends. The CDR3 contains 13 residues. Germline V gene data show CDR1 as SGHVS and CDR2 as FNYEAQ. CDR3 sequence: CASSLALGDEQYF. DNA for the CDR3: TGTGCCAGCAGCTTAGCCTTGGGCGACGAGCAGTACTTC.

Ten or more counts support this clonotype. V and J are TRBV5-1 and TRBJ2-3; the D gene could be TRBD1 or TRBD2 (5 bases each). The CDR3 has 17 amino acids. In germline, CDR1 is SGHRS, CDR2 YFSETQ. The ends were cut back, 0 bases at V and 6 bases at J, with 20 bases in the middle. CDR3 bases: TGCGCCAGCAGCTTGGGCCGGGGCGGCTTCGAGCCGGATACGCAGTATTTT. Encoded protein: CASSLGRGGFEPDTQYF. The full variable domain, in which reference TRBV5-1 and TRBJ2-3 provide the parts outside the CDR3, is KAGVTQTPRYLIKTRGQQVTLSCSPISGHRSVSWYQQTPGQGLQFLFEYFSETQRNKGNFPGRFSGRQFSNSRSEMNVSTLELGDSALYLCASSLGRGGFEPDTQYFGPGTRLTVL.

This clonotype was observed many times. The J gene is TRBJ2-3, the V gene TRBV5-4, with 9 bases aligning to TRBD1. V dropped 3 bases and J dropped 4; count of bases not matched to a gene: 6. CDR3 length: 15 residues. Germline loops: CDR1 SGHNT, CDR2 YYREEE (reference sequence). CDR3 nucleotide sequence: TGTGCCAGCAGCTCGGACAGGGGCAGCGCAGATACGCAGTATTTT. Translating it yields CASSSDRGSADTQYF. Variable domain in full (rest from reference TRBV5-4 and TRBJ2-3): ETGVTQSPTHLIKTRGQQVTLRCSSQSGHNTVSWYQQALGQGPQFIFQYYREEENGRGNFPPRFSGLQFPNYSSELNVNALELDDSALYLCASSSDRGSADTQYFGPGTRLTVL.

This clonotype occurred many times. The chain uses TRBV29-1 and TRBJ1-2; no clear D gene. The CDR3 covers 13 residues. V lost 6 bases, J lost 6 bases, and 17 bases lay in between. Looked up from germline, CDR1 is SQVTM and CDR2 is ANQGSEA. CDR3 sequence: CSVPLDGIHGYTF. CDR3 coding DNA: TGCAGCGTCCCCCTCGACGGAATTCATGGCTACACCTTC.

With regard to this clonotype: A much larger clonotype is one base distant, so this may be a read error. J is TRBJ2-7 and V is TRBV5-1; 8 positions match TRBD1. This CDR3 spans 15 amino acids. The V gene's germline CDR1 is SGHRS and CDR2 YFSETQ. The CDR3 is CASSPRDRTFYEQSF. The CDR3 nucleotides read TGCGCCAGCAGCCCCCGGGACAGGACGTTCTACGAGCAGTCCTTC.

This clonotype was recorded many times. The chain combines TRBV4-1 with TRBJ2-1; the D call may be TRBD1 or TRBD2 (5 bases each). This CDR3 comprises 18 residues. Looked up from germline, CDR1 is MGHRA and CDR2 is YSYEKL. The V end lost 1 base, the J end lost 7 bases, and 23 bases lay between the germline ends. The DNA of the CDR3 is TGCGCCAGCAGCCAAGTTACCGGGGCAGGGATAGGTGGAAATGAGCAGTTCTTC. It codes for CASSQVTGAGIGGNEQFF.

The V and J genes are TRBV9 and TRBJ2-1; D might be TRBD2 (5 bases). In germline, CDR1 is SGDLS, CDR2 YYNGEE. V was shortened by 0 bases and J by 0 bases, with 13 bases between the two germline ends. This CDR3 comprises 17 residues. CDR3 protein: CASSVAGRAYSYNEQFF. The CDR3 nucleotides are TGTGCCAGCAGCGTAGCGGGAAGGGCATACTCCTACAATGAGCAGTTCTTC.

This clonotype was recorded at least ten times. The V call is TRBV5-1, the J call TRBJ1-6; no clear D. Germline assignment: CDR1 SGHRS and CDR2 YFSETQ. The V end lost 3 bases, the J end lost 8 bases, and 18 bases lay between the germline ends. The CDR3 runs to 16 residues. This CDR3 is CASSWTAGLRDSPLHF. The CDR3 DNA follows: TGCGCCAGCAGCTGGACCGCGGGTCTGAGGGATTCACCCCTCCACTTT.

This clonotype came up many times. This chain connects TRBV7-2 to TRBJ2-3, with 8 bases matching TRBD1. The CDR3 is 16 amino acids. Germline CDR1 SGHTA, CDR2 FQGNSA. V dropped 2 bases and J dropped 1; count of bases not matched to a gene: 5. The CDR3 is CASSLNRGQGTDTQYF. In DNA form, the CDR3 reads TGTGCCAGCAGCTTAAATCGGGGACAGGGCACAGATACGCAGTATTTT.

This clonotype occurred many times. The rearrangement uses TRBV12-5 and TRBJ1-2, with TRBD1 matching over 8 bases. The ends lost 0 bases at V and 5 bases at J; junction bases unmatched: 5. The germline V gene encodes CDR1 LGHNT and CDR2 FRNRAP. The CDR3 runs 15 residues. CDR3 bases: TGTGCTAGTGGTTTGGTAACTGGGACAGGTTATGGCTACACCTTC. Protein: CASGLVTGTGYGYTF.

The sample holds many counts of this clonotype. The chain joins TRBV30 to TRBJ1-2; TRBD1 might be the D (5 bases). This CDR3 spans 13 amino acids. Between the trimmed V and J ends, which lost 3 bases and 7 bases, there was a span of 15 bases. Germline lookup yields CDR1 GTSNPN and CDR2 SVGIG (reference sequence). CDR3: CAWRDVRGLGYTF. The DNA for the CDR3 is TGTGCCTGGAGGGACGTCCGGGGCCTTGGCTACACCTTC.

In this sample, this clonotype turned up many times. For the CDR3, the DNA is TGTGCCAGCAGCCAAGATTTTAAAGGGGCCCCCTATGGCTACACCTTC. It translates to CASSQDFKGAPYGYTF. V usage is TRBV3-1 and J usage is TRBJ1-2; a possible D gene is TRBD1 (5 bases). Germline V gene sequence: CDR1 LGHDT, CDR2 YNNKEL (reference sequence). Trimming removed 0 bases from V and 4 bases from J, with 15 bases in between. This CDR3 region has 16 residues.

The DNA for the CDR3 is TGTGCCAGCAGCTCACGGACAGGCCGGGCTGAGCAGTTCTTC. Translating it yields CASSSRTGRAEQFF. V is TRBV7-9 and J is TRBJ2-1, with 7 bases fitting TRBD1. Losses at the gene ends were 4 bases for V and 9 bases for J; bases not matched to a gene: 9. The V gene's germline CDR1 is SEHNR and CDR2 FQNEAQ (reference sequence). The CDR3 is made up of 14 amino acids.

In its sample, this clonotype was seen a few times. One base away lies a much larger clone, so this may be a sequencing read error. The gene calls are TRBV4-2 and TRBJ1-4, with D perhaps TRBD1 (6 bases). The CDR3 has 14 residues. CDR1 and CDR2 (germline): LGHNA, YNFKEQ. V was shortened by 4 bases and J by 8 bases, with 14 bases between the two germline ends. CDR3 sequence (DNA): TGTGCCAGCAGCCCGGGGGGGGCAAGCGAAAAACTGTTTTTT. This translates into CASSPGGASEKLFF.

The table lists this clonotype with many counts. The chain employs TRBV20-1 and TRBJ2-1, with D perhaps TRBD1 (5 bases). Trimming shortened V by 2 bases and J by 1 base, and 12 bases separated the two germline ends. CDR3 length: 15 residues. Germline values: CDR1 DFQATT, CDR2 SNEGSKA (reference sequence). The chain's CDR3 is CSARLRRGSYNEQFF. The CDR3 region has the DNA TGCAGTGCTAGACTCCGAAGGGGATCCTACAATGAGCAGTTCTTC.

This chain joins TRBV7-9 and TRBJ2-2; 8 bases agree with TRBD1. V shed 5 bases, J shed 7 bases, and the junction held 9 bases outside the gene matches. Germline CDR1 and CDR2: SEHNR and FQNEAQ (reference sequence). This CDR3 is built from 15 residues. The CDR3 DNA sequence: TGTGCCAGCAGCCTCAGACAGGGGAGCATCGGGGAGCTGTTTTTT. Translating it yields CASSLRQGSIGELFF. Full variable domain (remainder filled in from reference TRBV7-9 and TRBJ2-2): DTGVSQNPRHKITKRGQNVTFRCDPISEHNRLYWYRQTLGQGPEFLTYFQNEAQLEKSRLLSDRFSAERPKGSFSTLEIQRTEQGDSAMYLCASSLRQGSIGELFFGEGSRLTVL.

In its sample, this clonotype was seen many times. The chain is built from TRBV29-1 and TRBJ2-7, with D perhaps matching TRBD1 (6 bases). Looked up from germline, CDR1 is SQVTM and CDR2 is ANQGSEA. V lost 5 bases to trimming and J lost 2 bases, with 13 bases between them. CDR3 length equals 13 residues. The CDR3 loop is CSVLDRDTYEQYF. The CDR3 region has the DNA TGCAGCGTTTTGGACAGAGACACCTACGAGCAGTACTTC.

This clonotype was detected many times. The gene calls are TRBV6-6 and TRBJ1-2; D is undetermined. V lost 6 bases and J lost 4, with 9 bases in between. This CDR3 is built from 12 residues. Germline V gives CDR1 MNHNY, CDR2 SVGAGI (reference sequence). In DNA form, the CDR3 reads TGTGCCAGCAGCCCCCGGGGCTATGGCTACACCTTC. This sequence encodes CASSPRGYGYTF.

This clonotype was seen many times. This chain connects TRBV20-1 to TRBJ1-1; D is uncertain. Trimming shortened V by 3 bases and J by 1 base, and 12 bases separated the two germline ends. Germline V gene sequence: CDR1 DFQATT, CDR2 SNEGSKA (reference sequence). The CDR3 is 14 residues long. The CDR3 nucleotides are TGCAGTGCTAGCTTACCTCTTCGGAACACTGAAGCTTTCTTT. Amino acids: CSASLPLRNTEAFF.

About this clonotype: This may be a read error, as it is one base from a much larger clone. The gene calls are TRBV7-8 and TRBJ1-4; D gene uncertain. Germline assignment: CDR1 SGHVS and CDR2 FQNEAQ. This CDR3 comprises 15 residues. CDR3 sequence (DNA): TGTGCCAGCACCAACCAGAGAACTCTTAATGAAAAACTGTCTTTT. Encoded protein: CASTNQRTLNEKLSF. The full variable domain, its missing parts supplied by reference TRBV7-8 and TRBJ1-4, is GAGVSQSPRYKVAKRGQDVALRCDPISGHVSLFWYQQALGQGPEFLTYFQNEAQLDKSGLPSDRFFAERPEGSVSTLKIQRTQQEDSAVYLCASTNQRTLNEKLSFGSGTQLSVL.

This clonotype was picked up many times. The chain recombines TRBV4-1 with TRBJ2-7; a possible D gene is TRBD1 (6 bases). In germline, CDR1 is MGHRA, CDR2 YSYEKL. The CDR3 is made up of 16 amino acids. V was pared by 0 bases and J by 0 bases, with 12 bases between. The CDR3 nucleotides are TGCGCCAGCAGCCAAGAGTGGGACATCAGCTCCTACGAGCAGTACTTC. This sequence encodes CASSQEWDISSYEQYF.

Only a few counts were recorded for this clonotype. The CDR3 bases are TGTGCCAGCAGCGCACAAGGCTCCTACGAGCAGTACGTC. Residues: CASSAQGSYEQYV. The V gene is TRBV11-2, the J gene TRBJ2-7; no clear D gene. The CDR3 runs to 13 residues. V was shortened by 5 bases and J by 0 bases, with 8 bases between the two germline ends. Per germline, CDR1 SGHAT and CDR2 FQNNGV.

This clonotype was observed many times. The CDR3 DNA reads as TGTGCCAGCAGCCAAGATTTGCGTGGCTACACCTTC. It encodes CASSQDLRGYTF. The chain joins TRBV14 to TRBJ1-2; D is unresolved. The germline CDR1 and CDR2 sequences are SGHDN and FVKESK. Trimming removed 0 bases from V and 7 bases from J, with 6 bases in between. There are 12 residues in the CDR3. The variable domain in full, with the rest retrieved from reference TRBV14 and TRBJ1-2, is EAGVTQFPSHSVIEKGQTVTLRCDPISGHDNLYWYRRVMGKEIKFLLHFVKESKQDESGMPNNRFLAERTGGTYSTLKVQPAELEDSGVYFCASSQDLRGYTFGSGTRLTVV.

This clonotype was counted ten times or more. The chain employs TRBV14 and TRBJ2-1, with D tentatively TRBD1 or TRBD2 (6 bases each). The CDR3 runs 14 residues. The germline V and J ends were trimmed by 3 bases and 5 bases, with 11 bases remaining between them. Germline assignment: CDR1 SGHDN and CDR2 FVKESK. The DNA for the CDR3 is TGTGCCAGCAGCCACCGGGGGCCTAACAATGAGCAGTTCTTC. It encodes CASSHRGPNNEQFF.